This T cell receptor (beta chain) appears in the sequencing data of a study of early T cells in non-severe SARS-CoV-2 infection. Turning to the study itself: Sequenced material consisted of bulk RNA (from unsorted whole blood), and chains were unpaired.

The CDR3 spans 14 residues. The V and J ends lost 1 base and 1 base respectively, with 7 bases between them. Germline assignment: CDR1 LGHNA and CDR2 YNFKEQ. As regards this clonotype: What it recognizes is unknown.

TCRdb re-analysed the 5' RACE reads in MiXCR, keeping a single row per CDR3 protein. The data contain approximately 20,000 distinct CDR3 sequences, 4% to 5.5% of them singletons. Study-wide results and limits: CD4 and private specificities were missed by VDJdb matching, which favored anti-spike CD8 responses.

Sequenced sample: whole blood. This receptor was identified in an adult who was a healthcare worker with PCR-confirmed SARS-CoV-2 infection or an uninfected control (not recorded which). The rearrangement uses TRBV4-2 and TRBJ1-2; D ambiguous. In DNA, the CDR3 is TGTGCCAGCAGCCAAGGTCGGGTTAACTATGGCTACACCTTC. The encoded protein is CASSQGRVNYGYTF.